This paragraph covers one T cell receptor (beta chain) sequence. Per the germline V gene, CDR1 is SGHAT and CDR2 is FQNNGV. The CDR3 has 15 residues. With V trimmed by 5 bases and J by 5 bases, 5 bases remained unmatched. The protocol was immunoSEQ multiplex PCR, while the TCRdb copy is restricted to in-frame clones and leaves out a portion. The data show hundreds of thousands of clones, around 97% seen once. This record comes from a study of shared clonotypes between healthy human individuals. Specimen: naive CD4+ T cells sorted from blood. The subset was: CD45RA+ positively selected. This chain connects TRBV11-2 to TRBJ2-7; 14 bases match TRBD2. The source is a woman between 25 and 40 years old in good health. CDR3 nucleotides: TGTGCCAGCAGCAAGACTAGCGGGAGGGCGCACGAGCAGTACTTC. It specifies CASSKTSGRAHEQYF.